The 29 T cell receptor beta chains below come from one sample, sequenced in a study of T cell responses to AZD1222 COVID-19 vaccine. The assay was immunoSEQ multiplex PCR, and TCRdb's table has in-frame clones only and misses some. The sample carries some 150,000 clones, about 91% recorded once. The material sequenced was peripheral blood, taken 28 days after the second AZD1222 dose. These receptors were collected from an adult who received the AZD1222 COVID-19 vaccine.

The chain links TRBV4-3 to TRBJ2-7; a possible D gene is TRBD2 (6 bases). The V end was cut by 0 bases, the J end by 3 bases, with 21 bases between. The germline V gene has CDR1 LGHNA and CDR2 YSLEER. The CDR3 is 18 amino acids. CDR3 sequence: CASSQDPTDGRIFYEQYF. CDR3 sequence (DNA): TGCGCCAGCAGCCAAGATCCCACCGACGGGAGAATCTTCTACGAGCAGTACTTC.

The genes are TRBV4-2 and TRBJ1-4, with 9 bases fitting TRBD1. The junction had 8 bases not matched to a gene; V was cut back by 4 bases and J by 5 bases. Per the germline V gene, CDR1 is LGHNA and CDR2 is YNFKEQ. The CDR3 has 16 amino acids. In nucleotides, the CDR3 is TGTGCCAGCAGCCCGACCGACGGGACAGGGAATGAAAAACTGTTTTTT. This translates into CASSPTDGTGNEKLFF.

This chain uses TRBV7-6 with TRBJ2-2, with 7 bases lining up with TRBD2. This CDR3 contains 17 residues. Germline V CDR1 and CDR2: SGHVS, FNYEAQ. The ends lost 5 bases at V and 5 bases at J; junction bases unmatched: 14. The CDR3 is CASSPLESGGGTGELFF. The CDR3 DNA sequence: TGTGCCAGCAGCCCCCTCGAATCGGGAGGAGGGACCGGGGAGCTGTTTTTT.

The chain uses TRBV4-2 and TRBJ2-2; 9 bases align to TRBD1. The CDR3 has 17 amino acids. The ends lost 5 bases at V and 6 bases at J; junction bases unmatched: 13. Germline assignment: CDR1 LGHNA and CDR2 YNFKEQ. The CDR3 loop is CASSSISGQGSSGELFF. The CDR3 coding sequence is TGTGCCAGCAGCTCCATATCGGGACAGGGATCCTCCGGGGAGCTGTTTTTT.

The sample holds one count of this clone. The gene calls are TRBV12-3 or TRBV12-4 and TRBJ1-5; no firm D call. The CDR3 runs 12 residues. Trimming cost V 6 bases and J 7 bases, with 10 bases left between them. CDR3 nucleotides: TGTGCCAGCAGCCGTATGGGGCAGCCCCAGCATTTT. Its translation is CASSRMGQPQHF.

CDR3 nucleotides: TGTGCCAGCAGCCAAGAACAGGGAATCGGCAATCAGCCCCAGCATTTT. Translation gives CASSQEQGIGNQPQHF. V gene TRBV4-2 combines with J gene TRBJ1-5, with D perhaps matching TRBD1 (6 bases). Germline CDR1 reads LGHNA; CDR2 reads YNFKEQ. Trimming stripped 0 bases from V and 2 bases from J, with 11 bases between. The CDR3 sequence is 16 residues long.

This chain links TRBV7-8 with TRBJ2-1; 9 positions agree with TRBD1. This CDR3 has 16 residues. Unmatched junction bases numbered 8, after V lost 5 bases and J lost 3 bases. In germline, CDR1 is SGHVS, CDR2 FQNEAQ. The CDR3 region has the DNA TGTGCCAGCAGCCCAGAGACAGGGGGAAACTACAATGAGCAGTTCTTC. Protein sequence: CASSPETGGNYNEQFF.

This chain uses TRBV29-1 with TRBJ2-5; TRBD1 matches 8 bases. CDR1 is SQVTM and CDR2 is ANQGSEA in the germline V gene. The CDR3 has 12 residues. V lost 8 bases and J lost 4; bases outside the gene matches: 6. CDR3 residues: CSIGQGGETQYF. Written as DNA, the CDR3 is TGCAGCATCGGACAGGGTGGAGAGACCCAGTACTTC.

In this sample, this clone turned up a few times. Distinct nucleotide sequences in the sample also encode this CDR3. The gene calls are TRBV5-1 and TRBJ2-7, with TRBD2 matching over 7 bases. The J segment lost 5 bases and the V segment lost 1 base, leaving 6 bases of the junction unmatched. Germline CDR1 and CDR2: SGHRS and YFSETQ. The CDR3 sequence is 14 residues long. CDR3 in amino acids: CASSLSGRVDEQYF. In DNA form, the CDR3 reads TGCGCCAGCAGCTTGTCAGGGAGGGTAGACGAGCAGTACTTC.

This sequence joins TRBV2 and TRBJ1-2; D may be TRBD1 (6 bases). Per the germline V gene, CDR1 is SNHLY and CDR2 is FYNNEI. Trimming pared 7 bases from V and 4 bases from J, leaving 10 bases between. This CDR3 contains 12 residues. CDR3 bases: TGTGCCAGCATCACGGGGGCCTATGGCTACACCTTC. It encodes CASITGAYGYTF.

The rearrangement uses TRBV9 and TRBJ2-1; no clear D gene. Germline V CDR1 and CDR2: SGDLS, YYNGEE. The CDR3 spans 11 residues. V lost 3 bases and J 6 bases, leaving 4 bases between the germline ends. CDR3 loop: CASSAINEQFF. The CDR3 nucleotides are TGTGCCAGCAGCGCAATCAATGAGCAGTTCTTC.

In DNA form, the CDR3 reads TGTGCCAGCAGCTTAGGGGGAGGGGTTTACACAGATACGCAGTATTTT. Amino acid sequence: CASSLGGGVYTDTQYF. The chain couples TRBV11-2 to TRBJ2-3, with 7 nucleotides matching TRBD2. The CDR3 has 16 residues. CDR1 and CDR2 (germline): SGHAT, FQNNGV. V lost 1 base to trimming and J lost 2 bases; unmatched junction nucleotides: 6.

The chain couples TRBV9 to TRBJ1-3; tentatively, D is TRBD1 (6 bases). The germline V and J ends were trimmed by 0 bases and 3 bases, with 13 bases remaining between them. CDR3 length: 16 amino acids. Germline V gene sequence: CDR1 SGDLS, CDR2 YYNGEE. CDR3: CASSVARGGRGNTIYF. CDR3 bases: TGTGCCAGCAGCGTAGCTAGAGGGGGTCGTGGAAACACCATATATTTT.

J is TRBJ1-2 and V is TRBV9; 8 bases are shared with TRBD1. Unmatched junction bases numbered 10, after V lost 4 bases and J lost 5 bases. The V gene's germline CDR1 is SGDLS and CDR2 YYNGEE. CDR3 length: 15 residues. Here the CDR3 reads CASSPRTGSSYGYTF. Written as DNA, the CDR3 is TGTGCCAGCAGCCCGCGGACAGGGTCCTCATATGGCTACACCTTC.

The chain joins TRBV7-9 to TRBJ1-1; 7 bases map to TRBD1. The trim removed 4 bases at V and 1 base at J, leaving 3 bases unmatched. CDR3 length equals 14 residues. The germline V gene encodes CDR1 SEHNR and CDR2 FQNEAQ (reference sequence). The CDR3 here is CASSYWTGNTEAFF. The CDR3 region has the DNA TGTGCCAGCAGCTACTGGACAGGGAACACTGAAGCTTTCTTT.

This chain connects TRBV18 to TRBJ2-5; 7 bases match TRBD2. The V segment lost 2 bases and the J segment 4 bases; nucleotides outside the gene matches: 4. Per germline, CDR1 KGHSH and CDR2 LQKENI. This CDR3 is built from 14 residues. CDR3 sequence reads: CASSPGPGGETQYF. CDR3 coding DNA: TGTGCCAGCTCACCAGGGCCGGGAGGAGAGACCCAGTACTTC.

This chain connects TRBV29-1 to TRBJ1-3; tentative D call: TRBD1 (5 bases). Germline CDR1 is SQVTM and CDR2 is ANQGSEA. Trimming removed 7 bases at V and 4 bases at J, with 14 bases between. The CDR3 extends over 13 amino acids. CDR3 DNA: TGCAGCGCCCGGGGCAGTGGGGGAAACACCATATATTTT. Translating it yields CSARGSGGNTIYF.

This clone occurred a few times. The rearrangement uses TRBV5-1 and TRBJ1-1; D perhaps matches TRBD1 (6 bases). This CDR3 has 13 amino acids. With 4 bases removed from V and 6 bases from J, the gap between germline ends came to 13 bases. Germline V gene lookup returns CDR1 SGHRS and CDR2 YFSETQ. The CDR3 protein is CASSPGGAAEAFF. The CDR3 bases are TGCGCCAGCAGCCCCGGGGGGGCTGCTGAAGCTTTCTTT.

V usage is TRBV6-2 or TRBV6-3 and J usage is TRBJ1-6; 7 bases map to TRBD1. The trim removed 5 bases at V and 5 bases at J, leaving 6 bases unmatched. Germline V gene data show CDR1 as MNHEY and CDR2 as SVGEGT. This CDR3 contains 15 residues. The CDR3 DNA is TGTGCCAGCAGTCCCGTCGACAGGGATAATTCACCCCTCCACTTT. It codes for CASSPVDRDNSPLHF.

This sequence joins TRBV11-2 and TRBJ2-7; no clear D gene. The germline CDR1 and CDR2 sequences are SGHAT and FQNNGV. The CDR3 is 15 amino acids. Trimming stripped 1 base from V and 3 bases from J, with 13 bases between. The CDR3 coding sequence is TGTGCCAGCAGCTTAGGAAACGGACCAAGCTACGAGCAGTACTTC. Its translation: CASSLGNGPSYEQYF. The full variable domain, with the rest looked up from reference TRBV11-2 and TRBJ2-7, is EAGVAQSPRYKIIEKRQSVAFWCNPISGHATLYWYQQILGQGPKLLIQFQNNGVVDDSQLPKDRFSAERLKGVDSTLKIQPAKLEDSAVYLCASSLGNGPSYEQYFGPGTRLTVT.

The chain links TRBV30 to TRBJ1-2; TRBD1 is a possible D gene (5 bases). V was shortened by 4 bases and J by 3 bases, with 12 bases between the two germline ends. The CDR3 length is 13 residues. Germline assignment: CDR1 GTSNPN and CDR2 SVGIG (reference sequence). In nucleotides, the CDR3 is TGTGCCTGGACCTTCGGGGGATACTATGGCTACACCTTC. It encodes CAWTFGGYYGYTF.

CDR3 in DNA: TGTGCCAGCAGTTATGATGATCGGGGGGCCGATTATGGCTACACCTTC. It is translated as CASSYDDRGADYGYTF. The chain recombines TRBV6-6 with TRBJ1-2; maybe TRBD1 (6 bases). Germline V lookup: CDR1 MNHNY, CDR2 SVGAGI (reference sequence). Trimming cost V 3 bases and J 5 bases, with 19 bases left between them. The CDR3 is 16 residues long.

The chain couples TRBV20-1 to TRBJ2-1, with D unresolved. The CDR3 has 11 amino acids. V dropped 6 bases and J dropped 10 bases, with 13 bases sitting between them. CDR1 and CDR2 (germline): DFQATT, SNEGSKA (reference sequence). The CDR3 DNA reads TGCAGTGCCAGACCAGGAATGGAGCAGTTCTTC. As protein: CSARPGMEQFF.

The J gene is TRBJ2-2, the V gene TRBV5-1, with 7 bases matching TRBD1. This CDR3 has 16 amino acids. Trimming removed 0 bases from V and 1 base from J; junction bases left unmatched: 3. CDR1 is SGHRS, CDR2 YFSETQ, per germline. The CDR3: CASSLAGTVNTGELFF. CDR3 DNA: TGCGCCAGCAGCTTGGCCGGGACAGTGAACACCGGGGAGCTGTTTTTT.

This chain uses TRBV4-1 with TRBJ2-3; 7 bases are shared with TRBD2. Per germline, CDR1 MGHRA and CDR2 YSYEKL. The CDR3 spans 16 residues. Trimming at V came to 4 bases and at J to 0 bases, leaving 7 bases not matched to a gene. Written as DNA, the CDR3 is TGCGCCAGCAGCCTCGCCGGGGGGACTAGCACAGATACGCAGTATTTT. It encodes CASSLAGGTSTDTQYF.

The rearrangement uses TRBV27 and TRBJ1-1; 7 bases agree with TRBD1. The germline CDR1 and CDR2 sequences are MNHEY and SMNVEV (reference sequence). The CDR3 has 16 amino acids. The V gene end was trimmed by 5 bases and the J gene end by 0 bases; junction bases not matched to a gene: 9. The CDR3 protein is CASSPTGTALNTEAFF. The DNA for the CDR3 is TGTGCCAGCAGTCCCACCGGGACAGCCCTGAACACTGAAGCTTTCTTT.

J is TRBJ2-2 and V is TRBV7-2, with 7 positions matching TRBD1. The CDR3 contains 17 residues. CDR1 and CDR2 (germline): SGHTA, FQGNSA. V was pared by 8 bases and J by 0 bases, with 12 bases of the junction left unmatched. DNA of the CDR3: TGTGCCAGCCGAAACCTTTACAGGGGATCGAACACCGGGGAGCTGTTTTTT. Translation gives CASRNLYRGSNTGELFF. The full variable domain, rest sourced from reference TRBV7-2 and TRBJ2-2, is GAGVSQSPSNKVTEKGKDVELRCDPISGHTALYWYRQSLGQGLEFLIYFQGNSAPDKSGLPSDRFSAERTGGSVSTLTIQRTQQEDSAVYLCASRNLYRGSNTGELFFGEGSRLTVL.

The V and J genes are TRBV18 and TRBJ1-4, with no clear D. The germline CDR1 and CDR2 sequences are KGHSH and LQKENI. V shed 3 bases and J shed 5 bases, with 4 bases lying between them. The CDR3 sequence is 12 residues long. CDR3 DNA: TGTGCCAGCTCACCCCAAAATGAAAAACTGTTTTTT. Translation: CASSPQNEKLFF.

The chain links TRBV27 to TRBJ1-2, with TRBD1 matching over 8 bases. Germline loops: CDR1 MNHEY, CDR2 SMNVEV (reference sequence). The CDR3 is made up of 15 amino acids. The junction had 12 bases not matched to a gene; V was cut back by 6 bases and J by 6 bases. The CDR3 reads CASSNLSPDRDGYTF. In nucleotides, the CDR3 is TGTGCCAGCAGCAATTTATCACCGGACAGGGATGGCTACACCTTC.